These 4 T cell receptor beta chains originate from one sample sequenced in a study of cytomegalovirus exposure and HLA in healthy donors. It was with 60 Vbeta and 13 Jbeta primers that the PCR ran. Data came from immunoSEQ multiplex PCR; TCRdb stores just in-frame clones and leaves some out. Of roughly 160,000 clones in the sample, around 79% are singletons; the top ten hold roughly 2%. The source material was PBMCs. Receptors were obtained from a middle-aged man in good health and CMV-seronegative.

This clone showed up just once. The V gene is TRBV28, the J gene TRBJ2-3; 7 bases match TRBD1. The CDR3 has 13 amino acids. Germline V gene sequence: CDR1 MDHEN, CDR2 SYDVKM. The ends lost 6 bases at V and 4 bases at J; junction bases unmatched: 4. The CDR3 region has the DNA TGTGCCAGCAGACAGACAGGGCCAGATACGCAGTATTTT. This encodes CASRQTGPDTQYF.

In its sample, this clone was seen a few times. The chain's CDR3 is CASAPRAENEQYF. CDR3 bases: TGTGCCAGCGCGCCCAGGGCGGAAAACGAGCAGTACTTC. V and J are TRBV18 and TRBJ2-7, with D possibly matching TRBD1 (5 bases). The CDR3 runs to 13 residues. Germline CDR1 KGHSH, CDR2 LQKENI. V lost 8 bases and J 5 bases, leaving 16 bases between the germline ends.

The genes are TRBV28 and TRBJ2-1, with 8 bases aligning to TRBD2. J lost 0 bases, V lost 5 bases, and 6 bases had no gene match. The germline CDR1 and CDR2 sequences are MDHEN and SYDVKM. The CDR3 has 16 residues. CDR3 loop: CASSPLAGSSYNEQFF. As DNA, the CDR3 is TGTGCCAGCAGTCCTCTAGCGGGTAGCTCCTACAATGAGCAGTTCTTC.

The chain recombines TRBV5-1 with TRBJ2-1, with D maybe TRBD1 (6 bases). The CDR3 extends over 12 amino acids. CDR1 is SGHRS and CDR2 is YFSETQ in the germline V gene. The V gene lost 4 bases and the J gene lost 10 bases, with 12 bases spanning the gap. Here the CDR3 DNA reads TGCGCCAGCAGCCCTACAGGGTCAGAGCAGTTCTTC. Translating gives CASSPTGSEQFF.